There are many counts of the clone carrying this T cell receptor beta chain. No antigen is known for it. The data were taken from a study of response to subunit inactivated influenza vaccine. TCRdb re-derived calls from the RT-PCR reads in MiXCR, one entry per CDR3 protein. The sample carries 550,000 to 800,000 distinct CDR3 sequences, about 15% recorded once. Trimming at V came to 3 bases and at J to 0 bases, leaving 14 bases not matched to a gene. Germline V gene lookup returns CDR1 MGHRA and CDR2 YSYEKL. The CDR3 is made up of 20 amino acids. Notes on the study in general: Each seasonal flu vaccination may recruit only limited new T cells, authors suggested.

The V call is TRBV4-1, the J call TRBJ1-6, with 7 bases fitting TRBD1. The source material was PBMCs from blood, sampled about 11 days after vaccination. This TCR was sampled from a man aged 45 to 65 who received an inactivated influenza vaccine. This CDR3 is CASSQDKTGLRSSYNSPLHF. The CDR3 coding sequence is TGCGCCAGCAGCCAGGACAAGACAGGGTTAAGGAGCTCCTATAATTCACCCCTCCACTTT.